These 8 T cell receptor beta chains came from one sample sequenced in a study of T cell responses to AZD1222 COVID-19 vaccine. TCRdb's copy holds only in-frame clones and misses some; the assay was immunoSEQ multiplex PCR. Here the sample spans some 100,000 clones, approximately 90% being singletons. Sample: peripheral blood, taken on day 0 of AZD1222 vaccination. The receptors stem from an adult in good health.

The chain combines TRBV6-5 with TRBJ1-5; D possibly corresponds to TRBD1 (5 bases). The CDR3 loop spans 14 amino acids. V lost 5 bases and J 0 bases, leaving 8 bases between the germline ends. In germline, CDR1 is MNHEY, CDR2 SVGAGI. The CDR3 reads CASSPDISNQPQHF. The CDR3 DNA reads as TGTGCCAGCAGTCCGGACATTAGCAATCAGCCCCAGCATTTT.

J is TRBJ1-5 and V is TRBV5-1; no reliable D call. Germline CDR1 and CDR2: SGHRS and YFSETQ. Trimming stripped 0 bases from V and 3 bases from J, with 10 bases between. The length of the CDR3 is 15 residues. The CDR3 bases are TGCGCCAGCAGCTTGGATGCAGGCCACAATCAGCCCCAGCATTTT. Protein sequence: CASSLDAGHNQPQHF.

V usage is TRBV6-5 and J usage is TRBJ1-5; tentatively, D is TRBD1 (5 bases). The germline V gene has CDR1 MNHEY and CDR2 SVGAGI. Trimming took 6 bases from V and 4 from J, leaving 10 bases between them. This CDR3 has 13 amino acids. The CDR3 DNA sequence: TGTGCCAGCAGACCCAGGACAAATCAGCCCCAGCATTTT. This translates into CASRPRTNQPQHF.

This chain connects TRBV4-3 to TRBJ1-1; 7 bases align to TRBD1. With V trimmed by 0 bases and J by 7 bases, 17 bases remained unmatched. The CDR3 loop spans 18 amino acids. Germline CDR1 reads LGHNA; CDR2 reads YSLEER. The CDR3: CASSQELTGPLEPGEAFF. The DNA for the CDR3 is TGCGCCAGCAGCCAAGAGTTGACAGGGCCCCTCGAGCCCGGTGAAGCTTTCTTT.

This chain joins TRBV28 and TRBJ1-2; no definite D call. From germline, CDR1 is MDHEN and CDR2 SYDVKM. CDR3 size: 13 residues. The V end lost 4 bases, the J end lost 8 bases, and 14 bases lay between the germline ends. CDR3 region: CASSWAAGRGYTF. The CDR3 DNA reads TGTGCCAGCAGTTGGGCGGCAGGTCGGGGCTACACCTTC.

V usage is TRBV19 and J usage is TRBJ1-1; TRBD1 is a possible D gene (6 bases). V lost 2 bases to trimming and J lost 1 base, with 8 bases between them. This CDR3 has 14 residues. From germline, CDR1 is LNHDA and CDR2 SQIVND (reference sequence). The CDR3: CASSIRGENTEAFF. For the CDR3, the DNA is TGTGCCAGTAGTATAAGGGGGGAGAACACTGAAGCTTTCTTT.

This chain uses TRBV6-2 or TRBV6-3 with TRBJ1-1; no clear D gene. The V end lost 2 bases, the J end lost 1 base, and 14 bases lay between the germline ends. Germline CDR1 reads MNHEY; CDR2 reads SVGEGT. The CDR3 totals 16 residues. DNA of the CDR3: TGTGCCAGCAGTTACCCCACTCGGATCCGGAACACTGAAGCTTTCTTT. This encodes CASSYPTRIRNTEAFF.

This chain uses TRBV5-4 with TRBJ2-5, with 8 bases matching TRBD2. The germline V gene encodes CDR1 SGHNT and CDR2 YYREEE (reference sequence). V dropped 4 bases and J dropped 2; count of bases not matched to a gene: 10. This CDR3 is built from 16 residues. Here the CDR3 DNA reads TGTGCCAGCAGCCCCCCGGCCGGGGGGGCGCAAGAGACCCAGTACTTC. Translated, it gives CASSPPAGGAQETQYF.